These 27 T cell receptor beta chains originate from one sample sequenced in a study of CD8 T cells in ankylosing spondylitis. TCRdb re-derived calls from the 5' RACE reads in MiXCR, one entry per CDR3 protein. The table lists about 250,000 distinct CDR3 sequences, roughly a quarter of them singletons. Sequenced: blood, either unsorted or a sorted T cell fraction (not recorded which). These receptor sequences come from a male donor with ankylosing spondylitis or in good health (not recorded which).

This clonotype was seen a few times. In nucleotides, the CDR3 is TGTGCCAGCAGCTTAGACGGGACCTACGAGCAGTACTTC. As protein: CASSLDGTYEQYF. The rearrangement links TRBV7-9 to TRBJ2-7, with D maybe TRBD2 (5 bases). V was pared by 1 base and J by 2 bases, with 6 bases between. Germline V gives CDR1 SEHNR, CDR2 FQNEAQ (reference sequence). This CDR3 region has 13 residues. Using reference TRBV7-9 and TRBJ2-7 for the parts outside the CDR3, the full variable domain is DTGVSQNPRHKITKRGQNVTFRCDPISEHNRLYWYRQTLGQGPEFLTYFQNEAQLEKSRLLSDRFSAERPKGSFSTLEIQRTEQGDSAMYLCASSLDGTYEQYFGPGTRLTVT.

This chain connects TRBV5-5 to TRBJ2-1, with D unclear. Germline CDR1 SGHKS, CDR2 YYEKEE (reference sequence). This CDR3 is 15 amino acids long. V was pared by 0 bases and J by 5 bases, with 12 bases between. The CDR3 DNA reads TGTGCCAGCAGCTTGGGCACCCTCCACAACAATGAGCAGTTCTTC. Protein sequence: CASSLGTLHNNEQFF.

This clonotype was picked up many times. The CDR3 sequence is CASIGASGVTRASTDTQYF. CDR3 DNA sequence: TGTGCCAGCATAGGGGCTAGCGGGGTGACCCGTGCTAGCACAGATACGCAGTATTTT. This chain uses TRBV28 with TRBJ2-3, with 9 bases aligning to TRBD2. Germline V gene lookup returns CDR1 MDHEN and CDR2 SYDVKM. The CDR3 has 19 amino acids. The V segment lost 7 bases and the J segment 0 bases; nucleotides outside the gene matches: 17. The full variable domain, with the rest looked up from reference TRBV28 and TRBJ2-3, is DVKVTQSSRYLVKRTGEKVFLECVQDMDHENMFWYRQDPGLGLRLIYFSYDVKMKEKGDIPEGYSVSREKKERFSLILESASTNQTSMYLCASIGASGVTRASTDTQYFGPGTRLTVL.

The chain is built from TRBV20-1 and TRBJ2-5; TRBD1 aligns across 7 bases. Germline lookup yields CDR1 DFQATT and CDR2 SNEGSKA (reference sequence). Trimming took 2 bases from V and 3 from J; bases not matched to a gene: 6. This CDR3 contains 14 residues. CDR3: CSARLHQGEETQYF. The CDR3 region has the DNA TGCAGTGCTAGATTGCACCAGGGGGAAGAGACCCAGTACTTC.

The sample holds a few counts of this clonotype. This sequence joins TRBV29-1 and TRBJ2-3, with 8 bases lining up with TRBD2. Germline CDR1 SQVTM, CDR2 ANQGSEA. The CDR3 spans 13 residues. The V and J ends lost 4 bases and 4 bases, in that order; junction bases with no gene match: 4. CDR3 nucleotides: TGCAGCGTTGCGGGGGGGTGGGCAGATACGCAGTATTTT. It codes for CSVAGGWADTQYF.

This clonotype was seen many times. The rearrangement links TRBV12-3 or TRBV12-4 to TRBJ2-1; 10 bases align to TRBD2. The CDR3 runs 16 residues. The J segment lost 7 bases and the V segment lost 6 bases, leaving 12 bases of the junction unmatched. The CDR3 DNA is TGTGCCAGCAGACTGAGCGGGGGGGCCGAAAAAAATGAGCAGTTCTTC. It yields the protein CASRLSGGAEKNEQFF.

This clonotype occurred many times. This rearrangement joins TRBV20-1 to TRBJ2-1; D could derive from TRBD1 or TRBD2 (6 bases each). The CDR3 totals 16 residues. V was trimmed by 2 bases and J by 5 bases, leaving 19 bases between them. Germline V gene data show CDR1 as DFQATT and CDR2 as SNEGSKA (reference sequence). The chain's CDR3 is CSARPGGTRGHNEQFF. The CDR3 DNA reads TGCAGTGCTAGACCTGGGGGGACCAGGGGCCACAATGAGCAGTTCTTC.

This clonotype was detected many times. The chain recombines TRBV7-3 with TRBJ1-5; tentative D call: TRBD1 (5 bases). CDR1 is SGHTA and CDR2 is FQGTGA in the germline V gene. V was pared by 3 bases and J by 4 bases, with 16 bases between. CDR3 length equals 16 residues. In DNA form, the CDR3 reads TGTGCCAGCAGCTTCATGTTTGGGGCCGCTAATCAGCCCCAGCATTTT. Its translation is CASSFMFGAANQPQHF. The entire variable domain, with the rest obtained from reference TRBV7-3 and TRBJ1-5, is as follows: GAGVSQTPSNKVTEKGKYVELRCDPISGHTALYWYRQSLGQGPEFLIYFQGTGAADDSGLPNDRFFAVRPEGSVSTLKIQRTERGDSAVYLCASSFMFGAANQPQHFGDGTRLSIL.

This clonotype was picked up a small number of times. V gene TRBV20-1 combines with J gene TRBJ2-7; the D gene is possibly TRBD1 (6 bases). The CDR3 runs 13 residues. Per the germline V gene, CDR1 is DFQATT and CDR2 is SNEGSKA (reference sequence). V lost 3 bases, J lost 0 bases, and 9 bases lay in between. CDR3 protein: CSASKGVSYEQYF. CDR3 in DNA: TGCAGTGCTAGCAAGGGGGTCTCCTACGAGCAGTACTTC.

The sample holds many counts of this clonotype. This sequence joins TRBV20-1 and TRBJ2-1; D is uncertain. Germline V gene sequence: CDR1 DFQATT, CDR2 SNEGSKA (reference sequence). V shed 1 base and J shed 10 bases, with 11 bases lying between them. The CDR3 is 12 residues long. The CDR3 bases are TGCAGTGCTAGAGTTTCTTACTGGGAGCAGTTCTTC. Residues: CSARVSYWEQFF.

This CDR3 is CAAQRGARSTDTQYF. The CDR3 DNA reads as TGTGCCGCACAGCGGGGGGCCAGGAGCACAGATACGCAGTATTTT. This rearrangement joins TRBV2 to TRBJ2-3, with 9 bases matching TRBD2. Trimming cost V 11 bases and J 0 bases; bases outside gene matches: 9. The CDR3 length is 15 residues. Germline lookup yields CDR1 SNHLY and CDR2 FYNNEI.

The rearrangement joins TRBV29-1 to TRBJ1-6, with D uncertain. Germline V gives CDR1 SQVTM, CDR2 ANQGSEA. V lost 4 bases and J lost 10, with 17 bases in between. This CDR3 comprises 14 residues. The CDR3: CSVVRGAPGSPLHF. For the CDR3, the DNA is TGCAGCGTTGTGCGGGGAGCTCCAGGATCACCCCTCCACTTT.

J is TRBJ2-7 and V is TRBV4-2; 8 nucleotides line up with TRBD2. V lost 4 bases to trimming and J lost 2 bases; unmatched junction nucleotides: 10. This CDR3 spans 16 amino acids. Germline values: CDR1 LGHNA, CDR2 YNFKEQ. The CDR3 sequence: CASSPRAGGPTYEQYF. CDR3 DNA: TGTGCCAGCAGCCCCAGGGCGGGGGGCCCAACCTACGAGCAGTACTTC.

This clonotype occurred once. The gene calls are TRBV10-1 and TRBJ2-5; possibly TRBD1 for D (6 bases). Per the germline V gene, CDR1 is WNHNN and CDR2 is SYGVQD (reference sequence). V lost 3 bases to trimming and J lost 5 bases, with 10 bases between them. The CDR3 is 13 residues long. DNA of the CDR3: TGCGCCAGCAGTGATACAGGGTCGGAGACCCAGTACTTC. Amino acid sequence: CASSDTGSETQYF.

V is TRBV4-2 and J is TRBJ2-1; D gene ambiguous. Germline lookup yields CDR1 LGHNA and CDR2 YNFKEQ. There are 16 residues in the CDR3. V lost 4 bases and J lost 0, with 13 bases in between. DNA for the CDR3: TGTGCCAGCAGCCCTGGGCCAGTGAGCTCCTACAATGAGCAGTTCTTC. Amino acids: CASSPGPVSSYNEQFF.

This clonotype was detected only a few times. This chain connects TRBV20-1 to TRBJ2-7, with TRBD1 matching over 7 bases. The V and J ends lost 3 bases and 2 bases, in that order; junction bases with no gene match: 1. The CDR3 consists of 12 residues. Germline values: CDR1 DFQATT, CDR2 SNEGSKA (reference sequence). The CDR3 here is CSASTGAYEQYF. As DNA, the CDR3 is TGCAGTGCTAGTACAGGGGCCTACGAGCAGTACTTC.

The chain combines TRBV2 with TRBJ2-5; TRBD1 agrees at 7 bases. CDR3 length equals 14 residues. Germline CDR1 and CDR2: SNHLY and FYNNEI. The trim removed 4 bases at V and 0 bases at J, leaving 2 bases unmatched. In DNA, the CDR3 is TGTGCCAGCAGTGCGGACAGGTACCAAGAGACCCAGTACTTC. Its protein is CASSADRYQETQYF.

CDR3 loop: CSARGSGWETQYF. CDR3 sequence (DNA): TGCAGTGCTAGAGGGAGCGGATGGGAGACCCAGTACTTC. The chain has TRBV20-1 and TRBJ2-5, with a weak D call TRBD2 (5 bases). V was shortened by 1 base and J by 5 bases, with 11 bases between the two germline ends. The CDR3 is 13 residues long. Germline V gene lookup returns CDR1 DFQATT and CDR2 SNEGSKA (reference sequence).

The sample holds many counts of this clonotype. The gene calls are TRBV7-9 and TRBJ1-3, with a possible D match to TRBD1 (6 bases). Germline CDR1 SEHNR, CDR2 FQNEAQ (reference sequence). V gave up 8 bases and J gave up 0 bases, with 14 bases separating them. This CDR3 is built from 15 residues. Written as DNA, the CDR3 is TGTGCCAGCGGAACAGGGCAGAGCTCTGGAAACACCATATATTTT. Translated, it gives CASGTGQSSGNTIYF.

This clonotype was found many times. The rearrangement joins TRBV11-2 to TRBJ2-5; D is uncertain. Germline loops: CDR1 SGHAT, CDR2 FQNNGV. The CDR3 contains 14 residues. V was cut by 1 base and J by 6 bases, with 12 bases left in between. The CDR3 DNA reads TGTGCCAGCAGCTTAGTAGGGCCAGAGAAGACCCAGTACTTC. Translation gives CASSLVGPEKTQYF.

This clonotype was recorded a few times. This rearrangement joins TRBV7-9 to TRBJ2-5, with 7 bases lining up with TRBD2. The length of the CDR3 is 16 residues. The germline V gene encodes CDR1 SEHNR and CDR2 FQNEAQ (reference sequence). V was clipped by 2 bases and J by 2 bases; unmatched bases: 8. The CDR3 is CASSLWSGAKQETQYF. The CDR3 region has the DNA TGTGCCAGCAGCTTATGGAGCGGGGCTAAACAAGAGACCCAGTACTTC.

This clonotype showed up many times. The J gene is TRBJ2-7, the V gene TRBV12-3 or TRBV12-4; TRBD2 might be the D (6 bases). V was clipped by 3 bases and J by 2 bases, with 8 bases between them. The CDR3 covers 13 residues. Written as DNA, the CDR3 is TGTGCCAGCAGTTTGTCGGGGGCCTACGAGCAGTACTTC. As protein: CASSLSGAYEQYF.

V gene TRBV6-1 combines with J gene TRBJ2-7; possible D gene TRBD1, 5 bases. CDR3 length: 14 residues. Trimming pared 6 bases from V and 4 bases from J, leaving 16 bases between. Germline-derived CDR1 and CDR2 are MNHNS and SASEGT. The CDR3 nucleotides read TGTGCCAGCAGGCGCACGGCGACAGCTTACGAGCAGTACTTC. Translating it yields CASRRTATAYEQYF.

The chain links TRBV29-1 to TRBJ2-7; TRBD1 aligns across 8 bases. Germline CDR1 SQVTM, CDR2 ANQGSEA. The CDR3 runs 13 residues. The J segment lost 0 bases and the V segment lost 4 bases, leaving 2 bases of the junction unmatched. The chain's CDR3 is CSVGGQGSYEQYF. CDR3 sequence (DNA): TGCAGCGTTGGCGGACAGGGCTCCTACGAGCAGTACTTC.

This chain links TRBV12-3 or TRBV12-4 with TRBJ2-1; 13 bases are shared with TRBD2. The CDR3 spans 15 residues. With 5 bases clipped from V and 8 bases from J, the junction kept 6 bases outside the gene matches. The CDR3 region has the DNA TGTGCCAGCAGTCGGGACGGACTAGCGGGGGATGAGCAGTTCTTC. Its protein is CASSRDGLAGDEQFF.

V and J are TRBV20-1 and TRBJ1-6; D ambiguous. The germline V gene encodes CDR1 DFQATT and CDR2 SNEGSKA (reference sequence). CDR3 length equals 16 residues. The ends were cut back, 6 bases at V and 0 bases at J, with 15 bases in the middle. This CDR3 is CSAQGPAGSYNSPLHF. Here the CDR3 DNA reads TGCAGTGCCCAAGGGCCCGCCGGCTCCTATAATTCACCCCTCCACTTT.

This clonotype came up a few times. V and J are TRBV20-1 and TRBJ1-2, with D possibly TRBD1 on 5 matching bases. V lost 2 bases and J 3 bases, leaving 16 bases between the germline ends. The CDR3 is 15 amino acids. CDR1 and CDR2 (germline): DFQATT, SNEGSKA (reference sequence). The CDR3 protein is CSARPPWGGDYGYTF. CDR3 nucleotides: TGCAGTGCTAGACCCCCATGGGGGGGAGACTATGGCTACACCTTC.